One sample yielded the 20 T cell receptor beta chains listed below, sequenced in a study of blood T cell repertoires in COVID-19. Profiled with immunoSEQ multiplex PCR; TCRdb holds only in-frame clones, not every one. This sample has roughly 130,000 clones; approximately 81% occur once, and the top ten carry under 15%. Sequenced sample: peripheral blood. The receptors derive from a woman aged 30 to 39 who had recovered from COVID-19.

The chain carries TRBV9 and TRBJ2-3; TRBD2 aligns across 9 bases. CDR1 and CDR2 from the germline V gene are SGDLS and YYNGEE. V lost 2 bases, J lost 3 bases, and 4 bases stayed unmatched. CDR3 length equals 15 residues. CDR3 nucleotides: TGTGCCAGCAGCGTCGCGGGGGGGCCGACAGATACGCAGTATTTT. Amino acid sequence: CASSVAGGPTDTQYF.

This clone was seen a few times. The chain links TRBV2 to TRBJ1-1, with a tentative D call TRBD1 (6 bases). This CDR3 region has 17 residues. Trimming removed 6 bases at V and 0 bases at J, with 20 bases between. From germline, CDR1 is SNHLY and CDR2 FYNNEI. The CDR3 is CASRSQGGLRMNTEAFF. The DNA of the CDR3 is TGTGCCAGCAGGTCACAGGGTGGTTTGCGTATGAACACTGAAGCTTTCTTT.

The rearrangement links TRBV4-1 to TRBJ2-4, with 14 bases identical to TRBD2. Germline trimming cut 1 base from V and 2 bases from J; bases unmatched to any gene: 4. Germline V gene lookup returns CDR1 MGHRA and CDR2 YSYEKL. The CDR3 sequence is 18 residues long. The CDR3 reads CASSQGLAGGRTKNIQYF. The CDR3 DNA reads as TGCGCCAGCAGCCAAGGACTAGCGGGGGGGAGAACCAAAAACATTCAGTACTTC.

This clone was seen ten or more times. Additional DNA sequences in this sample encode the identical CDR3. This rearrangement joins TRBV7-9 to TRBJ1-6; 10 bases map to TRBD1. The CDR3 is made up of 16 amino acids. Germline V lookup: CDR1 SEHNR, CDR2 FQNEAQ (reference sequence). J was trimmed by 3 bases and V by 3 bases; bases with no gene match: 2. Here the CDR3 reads CASSLGQGFYNSPLHF. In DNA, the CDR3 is TGTGCCAGCAGCTTGGGACAGGGGTTCTATAATTCACCCCTCCACTTT.

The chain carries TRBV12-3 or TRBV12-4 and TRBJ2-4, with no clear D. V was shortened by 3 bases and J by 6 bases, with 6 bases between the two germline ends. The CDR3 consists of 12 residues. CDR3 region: CASSLSGNIQYF. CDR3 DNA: TGTGCCAGCAGTTTGAGTGGAAACATTCAGTACTTC.

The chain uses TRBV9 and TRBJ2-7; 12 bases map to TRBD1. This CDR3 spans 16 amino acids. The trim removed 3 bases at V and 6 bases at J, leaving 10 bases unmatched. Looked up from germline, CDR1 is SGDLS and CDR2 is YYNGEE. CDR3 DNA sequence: TGTGCCAGCAGCGATCCGGGACAGGGGGCCGATTTCGAGCAGTACTTC. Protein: CASSDPGQGADFEQYF.

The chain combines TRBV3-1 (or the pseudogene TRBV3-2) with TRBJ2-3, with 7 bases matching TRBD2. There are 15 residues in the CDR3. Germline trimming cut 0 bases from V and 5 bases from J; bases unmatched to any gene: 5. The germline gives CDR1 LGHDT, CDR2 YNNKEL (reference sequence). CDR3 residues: CASSQDRIAGDTQYF. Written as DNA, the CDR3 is TGTGCCAGCAGCCAAGACCGGATAGCGGGAGATACGCAGTATTTT.

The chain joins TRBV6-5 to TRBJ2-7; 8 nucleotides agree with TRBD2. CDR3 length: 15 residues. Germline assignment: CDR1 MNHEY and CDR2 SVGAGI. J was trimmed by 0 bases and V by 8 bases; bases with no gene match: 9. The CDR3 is CASSDSGASSYEQYF. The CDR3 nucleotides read TGTGCCAGCTCTGATAGCGGGGCGAGCTCCTACGAGCAGTACTTC.

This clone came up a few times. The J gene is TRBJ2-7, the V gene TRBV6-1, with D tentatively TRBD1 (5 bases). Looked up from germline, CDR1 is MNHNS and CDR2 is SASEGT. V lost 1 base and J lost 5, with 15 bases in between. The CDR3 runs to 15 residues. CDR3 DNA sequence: TGTGCCAGCAGTGAAGAGGAGTCAGGGTACAACGAGCAGTACTTC. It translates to CASSEEESGYNEQYF.

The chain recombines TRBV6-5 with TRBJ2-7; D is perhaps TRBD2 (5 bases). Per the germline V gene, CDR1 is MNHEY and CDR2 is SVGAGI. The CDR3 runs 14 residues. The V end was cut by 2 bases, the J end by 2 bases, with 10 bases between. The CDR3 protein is CASSYGAEAYEQYF. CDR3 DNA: TGTGCCAGCAGTTACGGTGCGGAGGCCTACGAGCAGTACTTC.

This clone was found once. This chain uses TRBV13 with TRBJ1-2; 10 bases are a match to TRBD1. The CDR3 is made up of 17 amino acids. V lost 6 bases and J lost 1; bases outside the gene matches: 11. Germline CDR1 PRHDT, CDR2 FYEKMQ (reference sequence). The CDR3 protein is CASSFTGTGALNYGYTF. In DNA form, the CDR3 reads TGTGCCAGCAGTTTCACCGGGACAGGGGCCCTTAACTATGGCTACACCTTC. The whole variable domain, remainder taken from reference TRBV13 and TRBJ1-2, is AAGVIQSPRHLIKEKRETATLKCYPIPRHDTVYWYQQGPGQDPQFLISFYEKMQSDKGSIPDRFSAQQFSDYHSELNMSSLELGDSALYFCASSFTGTGALNYGYTFGSGTRLTVV.

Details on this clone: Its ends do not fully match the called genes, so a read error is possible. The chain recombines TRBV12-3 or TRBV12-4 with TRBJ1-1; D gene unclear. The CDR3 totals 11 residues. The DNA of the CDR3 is TGTGCCAGCAGCTTAGCGCTCGGAGCTTTCTTT. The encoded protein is CASSLALGAFF.

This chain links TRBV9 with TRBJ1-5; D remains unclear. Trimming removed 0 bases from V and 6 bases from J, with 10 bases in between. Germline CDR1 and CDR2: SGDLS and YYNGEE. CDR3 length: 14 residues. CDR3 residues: CASSVGGPSQPQHF. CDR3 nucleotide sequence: TGTGCCAGCAGCGTAGGCGGGCCTAGTCAGCCCCAGCATTTT.

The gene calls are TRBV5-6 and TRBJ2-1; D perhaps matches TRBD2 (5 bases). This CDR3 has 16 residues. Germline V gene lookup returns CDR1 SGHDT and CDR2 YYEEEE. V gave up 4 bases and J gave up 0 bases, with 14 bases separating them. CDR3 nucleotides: TGTGCCAGCAGCCCCCAGCACAGCGGCTCCTACAATGAGCAGTTCTTC. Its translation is CASSPQHSGSYNEQFF.

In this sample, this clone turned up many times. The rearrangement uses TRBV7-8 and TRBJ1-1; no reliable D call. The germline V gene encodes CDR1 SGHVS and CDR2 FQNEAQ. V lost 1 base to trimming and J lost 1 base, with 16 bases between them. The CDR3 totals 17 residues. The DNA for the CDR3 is TGTGCCAGCAGCTTAGTTCTGGAGATCGGTGGGAACACTGAAGCTTTCTTT. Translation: CASSLVLEIGGNTEAFF.

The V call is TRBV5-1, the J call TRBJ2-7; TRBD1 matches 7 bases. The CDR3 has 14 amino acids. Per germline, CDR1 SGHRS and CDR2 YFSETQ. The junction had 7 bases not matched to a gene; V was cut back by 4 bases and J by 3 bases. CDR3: CASSPGQQFYEQYF. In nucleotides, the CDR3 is TGCGCCAGCAGCCCGGGACAGCAGTTCTACGAGCAGTACTTC.

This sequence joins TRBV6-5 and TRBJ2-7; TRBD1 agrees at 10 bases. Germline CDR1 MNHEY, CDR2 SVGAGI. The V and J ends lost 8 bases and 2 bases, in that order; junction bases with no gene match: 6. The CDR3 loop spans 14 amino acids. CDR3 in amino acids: CASATGTGAYEQYF. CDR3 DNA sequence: TGTGCCAGCGCCACCGGGACAGGGGCCTACGAGCAGTACTTC.

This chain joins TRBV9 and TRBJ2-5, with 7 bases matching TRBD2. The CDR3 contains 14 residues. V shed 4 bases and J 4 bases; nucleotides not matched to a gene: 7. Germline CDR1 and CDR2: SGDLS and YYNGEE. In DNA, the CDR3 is TGTGCCAGCAGCCCCGAGGTAGCGGGAGAGACCCAGTACTTC. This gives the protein CASSPEVAGETQYF.

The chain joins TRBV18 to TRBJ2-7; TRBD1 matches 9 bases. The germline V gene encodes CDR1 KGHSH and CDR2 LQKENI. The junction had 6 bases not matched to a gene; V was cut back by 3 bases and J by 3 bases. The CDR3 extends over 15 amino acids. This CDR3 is CASSPPTGGNYEQYF. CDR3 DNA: TGTGCCAGCTCACCGCCGACAGGGGGGAACTACGAGCAGTACTTC.

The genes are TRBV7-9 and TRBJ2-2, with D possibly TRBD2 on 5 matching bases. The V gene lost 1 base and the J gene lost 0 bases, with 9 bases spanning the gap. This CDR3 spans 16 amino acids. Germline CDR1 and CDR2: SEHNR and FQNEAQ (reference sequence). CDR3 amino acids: CASSLGGGSNTGELFF. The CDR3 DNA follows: TGTGCCAGCAGCTTAGGAGGCGGGTCGAACACCGGGGAGCTGTTTTTT.